This is a list of T cell receptor beta chains from one sample in a study of blood T cell repertoires in COVID-19. Assay used: immunoSEQ multiplex PCR; TCRdb lists only in-frame clones, some missing. The sample has a few hundred thousand clones, around nine tenths seen once. Sequencing was carried out using PBMCs or T cells enriched from blood (not recorded which). These receptors were taken from a woman aged 25-40 years who had been exposed to COVID-19. CDR3s include the opening cysteine and the closing phenylalanine or tryptophan. The order of the fields is clone size, V gene, J gene, D gene, CDR3 protein, CDR3 DNA. The D gene is left open where the match is weak. The size field is filled for only some rows; it gives once, few, many or a size class.

>-|TRBV6-5|TRBJ1-2|-
CASSYGEARSGYTF
TGTGCCAGCAGTTACGGGGAGGCCCGCAGTGGCTACACCTTC
>-|TRBV18|TRBJ2-3|TRBD2
CASSPWAAGGQGDTQYF
TGTGCCAGCTCACCTTGGGCGGCGGGGGGGCAGGGAGATACGCAGTATTTT
>-|TRBV7-9|TRBJ1-3|TRBD1
CASSLRDSSGNTIYF
TGTGCCAGCAGCCTTCGGGACAGCTCTGGAAACACCATATATTTT
>-|TRBV4-1|TRBJ2-5|TRBD2
CASSSHRLAGGETQYF
TGCGCCAGCAGCTCGCACAGACTAGCGGGGGGTGAGACCCAGTACTTC
>-|TRBV9|TRBJ2-3|-
CASSVGGGEQVQYF
TGTGCCAGCAGCGTAGGAGGGGGGGAACAGGTTCAGTATTTT
>-|TRBV27|TRBJ2-2|TRBD2
CASSSLSGGARGGELFF
TGTGCCAGCAGTTCCCTGAGCGGGGGGGCCCGCGGCGGGGAGCTGTTTTTT
>once|TRBV5-1|TRBJ2-1|-
CASSLLAGNNEQFF
TGCGCCAGCAGCTTGTTAGCAGGGAACAATGAGCAGTTCTTC
>-|TRBV10-1|TRBJ1-1|-
CASTFPRENTEAFF
TGCGCCAGCACCTTCCCTAGGGAGAATACTGAAGCTTTCTTT
>-|TRBV30|TRBJ1-2|-
CAWSLWATPSYGYTF
TGTGCCTGGAGTTTGTGGGCAACCCCGTCCTATGGCTACACCTTC
>-|TRBV19|TRBJ1-1|-
CASSTQDSYTEAFF
TGTGCCAGTAGTACCCAGGACTCGTACACTGAAGCTTTCTTT
>-|TRBV10-3|TRBJ2-2|-
CATGDVSGGELFF
TGTGCCACAGGGGACGTATCAGGCGGGGAGCTGTTTTTT
>-|TRBV7-3|TRBJ2-1|TRBD1
CASSLNRGIANEQFF
TGTGCCAGCAGCTTAAACAGGGGGATTGCCAATGAGCAGTTCTTC
>-|TRBV25-1|TRBJ1-1|-
CASRMGGGVEAFF
TGTGCCAGCCGAATGGGGGGGGGCGTTGAAGCTTTCTTT
>few|TRBV29-1|TRBJ2-7|TRBD1
CSVDDSSGGYEQYF
TGCAGCGTAGATGACAGCTCAGGGGGTTACGAGCAGTACTTC
>-|TRBV27|TRBJ2-7|-
CATRPGPSYEQYF
TGTGCCACCAGGCCAGGGCCATCCTACGAGCAGTACTTC
>-|TRBV12-5|TRBJ2-3|-
CASGSSGSGDTQYF
TGTGCTAGTGGTTCCTCCGGGTCGGGAGATACGCAGTATTTT
>-|TRBV18|TRBJ1-1|-
CASSPPVLFGGSLEAFF
TGTGCCAGCTCACCGCCGGTTTTATTTGGCGGAAGCCTTGAAGCTTTCTTT
>-|TRBV2|TRBJ2-7|TRBD1
CASRGTGSSYEQYF
TGTGCCAGCAGAGGGACAGGGTCGTCCTACGAGCAGTACTTC
>-|TRBV30|TRBJ1-2|-
CAWSTGGAGYGYTF
TGTGCCTGGAGTACTGGGGGGGCCGGCTATGGCTACACCTTC
>-|TRBV6-5|TRBJ1-1|TRBD1
CASQSGQGVNTEAFF
TGTGCCAGCCAAAGCGGGCAGGGGGTGAACACTGAAGCTTTCTTT
>-|TRBV13|TRBJ1-1|-
CASSLGGALNTEAFF
TGTGCCAGCAGCTTAGGAGGGGCCTTGAACACTGAAGCTTTCTTT
>-|TRBV27|TRBJ1-2|-
CASSFKGRRGIYGYTF
TGTGCCAGCAGTTTCAAAGGGCGCCGGGGGATCTATGGCTACACCTTC
>few|TRBV5-6|TRBJ1-2|-
CASSLSTHRVDGYTF
TGTGCCAGCAGCTTGTCCACACACAGGGTGGATGGCTACACCTTC
>-|TRBV5-5|TRBJ2-5|TRBD2
CASSPYSGGSQETQYF
TGTGCCAGCAGCCCATATAGCGGGGGTAGCCAAGAGACCCAGTACTTC
>-|TRBV5-1|TRBJ1-6|-
CASSLSGGDSPLHF
TGCGCCAGCAGCTTGTCGGGGGGGGATTCACCCCTCCACTTT
>-|TRBV7-9|TRBJ1-2|TRBD1
CASSTGQDPNYGYTF
TGTGCCAGCAGCACAGGACAGGACCCTAACTATGGCTACACCTTC
>-|TRBV6-1|TRBJ1-1|-
CASSEALGGAEAFF
TGTGCCAGCAGTGAAGCCCTGGGCGGGGCTGAAGCTTTCTTT
>once|TRBV28|TRBJ1-1|TRBD1
CASHRQGTPNTEAFF
TGTGCCAGTCATAGACAGGGTACCCCGAACACTGAAGCTTTCTTT
>-|TRBV3-1/TRBV3-2|TRBJ1-1|-
CASSQEGSGVTEAFF
TGTGCCAGCAGCCAAGAGGGCTCAGGGGTCACTGAAGCTTTCTTT
>-|TRBV9|TRBJ1-2|TRBD1
CASSVATDRGVGYTF
TGTGCCAGCAGCGTAGCGACGGACAGGGGGGTTGGCTACACCTTC
>-|TRBV7-9|TRBJ1-6|-
CASSLVRATGNSPLHF
TGTGCCAGCAGCTTAGTGAGGGCAACAGGGAATTCACCCCTCCACTTT
>-|TRBV5-4|TRBJ2-3|-
CASSLDWFSSTDTQYF
TGTGCCAGCAGCTTGGACTGGTTTTCTAGCACAGATACGCAGTATTTT
>few|TRBV5-1|TRBJ1-2|-
CASSLALVDSYGYTF
TGCGCCAGCAGCTTGGCCTTAGTTGACAGCTATGGCTACACCTTC
>few|TRBV5-1|TRBJ1-1|-
CASSLRREGEINTEAFF
TGCGCCAGCAGCTTGAGGAGGGAGGGAGAAATCAACACTGAAGCTTTCTTT
>-|TRBV29-1|TRBJ1-5|-
CSVSNSNQPQHF
TGCAGCGTTTCTAATAGCAATCAGCCCCAGCATTTT
>-|TRBV6-5|TRBJ1-2|TRBD1
CASSLQGVSGYTF
TGTGCCAGCAGTCTACAGGGGGTTTCTGGCTACACCTTC
>-|TRBV5-5|TRBJ2-7|TRBD1
CASSLSGTDYVGQYF
TGTGCCAGCAGCTTGTCCGGGACAGATTACGTGGGGCAGTACTTC
>-|TRBV5-1|TRBJ2-7|-
CASSLVTGPYEQYF
TGCGCCAGCAGCTTGGTAACAGGGCCCTACGAGCAGTACTTC
>-|TRBV7-2|TRBJ2-2|TRBD2
CASSLGLAMNTGELFF
TGTGCCAGCAGCTTGGGACTAGCGATGAACACCGGGGAGCTGTTTTTT
>-|TRBV7-8|TRBJ2-3|TRBD2
CASRRKRGGATADTQYF
TGTGCCAGCAGGCGTAAGCGGGGGGGCGCAACGGCAGATACGCAGTATTTT
>-|TRBV14|TRBJ2-7|TRBD1
CASSGDRGWEQYF
TGTGCCAGCAGCGGGGACAGGGGATGGGAGCAGTACTTC
>-|TRBV2|TRBJ1-5|TRBD1
CASTKEQGVWGQPQHF
TGTGCCAGCACCAAAGAACAGGGGGTGTGGGGTCAGCCCCAGCATTTT
>-|TRBV30|TRBJ2-7|-
CAWSVGGLGYEQYF
TGTGCCTGGAGTGTCGGGGGGCTCGGGTACGAGCAGTACTTC
>-|TRBV3-1/TRBV3-2|TRBJ2-3|-
CASSQSIDTQYF
TGTGCCAGCAGCCAATCCATAGATACGCAGTATTTT
>-|TRBV19|TRBJ2-7|-
CASSNTGSSAYEQYF
TGTGCCAGTAGTAACACAGGGAGTAGTGCCTACGAGCAGTACTTC
>once|TRBV3-1/TRBV3-2|TRBJ2-3|TRBD2
CASKKGLAPSDTQYF
TGTGCCAGTAAAAAGGGACTAGCCCCCTCAGATACGCAGTATTTT
>-|TRBV7-2|TRBJ2-3|-
CASSLVAGGLGTDTQYF
TGTGCCAGCAGCTTAGTTGCGGGCGGTCTTGGCACAGATACGCAGTATTTT
>-|TRBV5-1|TRBJ2-7|TRBD1
CASSLLPGQGAEQYF
TGCGCCAGCAGCTTGCTTCCCGGACAGGGGGCCGAGCAGTACTTC
>-|TRBV7-8|TRBJ2-3|-
CASSSLFSSTDTQYF
TGTGCCAGCAGCTCCCTGTTTAGTAGCACAGATACGCAGTATTTT
>-|TRBV9|TRBJ1-2|TRBD1
CASTKDRAGYTF
TGTGCCAGCACCAAAGACAGGGCTGGCTACACCTTC
>-|TRBV29-1|TRBJ1-2|-
CSDDRGYTF
TGCAGCGATGACAGGGGCTACACCTTC
>-|TRBV2|TRBJ1-1|TRBD1
CASSLQGALTEAFF
TGTGCCAGCAGTTTACAGGGGGCTTTGACTGAAGCTTTCTTT
>-|TRBV30|TRBJ1-5|-
CAWGLAGGQPQHF
TGTGCCTGGGGCCTGGCGGGGGGTCAGCCCCAGCATTTT
>-|TRBV20-1|TRBJ1-5|-
CSASPGGGRNQPQHF
TGCAGTGCTAGTCCTGGGGGGGGGCGGAATCAGCCCCAGCATTTT
>once|TRBV11-2|TRBJ1-6|-
CASSLVFASSYNSPLHF
TGTGCCAGCAGCTTAGTTTTCGCGAGCTCCTATAATTCACCCCTCCACTTT
>-|TRBV4-2|TRBJ1-6|-
CASSQDGQSSYNSPLHF
TGTGCCAGCAGCCAAGATGGGCAGAGCTCCTATAATTCACCCCTCCACTTT